Listed below are T cell receptor beta chains from one sample, sequenced in a study of T-cell memory formation after mild COVID-19. TCRdb passed the 5' RACE reads through MiXCR, listing each CDR3 protein once. Of more than 150,000 distinct CDR3 sequences in the sample, around 18% were seen once. The sequenced material came from PBMCs or a T cell subset sorted from them (not recorded which). The receptors come from a man aged 18 to 29 who had mild COVID-19 (a few samples of this study predate the infection). Cell type and time point are not known. Each CDR3 is given with its conserved first and last residue. D genes are given only for firm matches. Size is stated for part of the rows, as once, few or many counts, or as a class when the clone is expanded.

>TRBJ2-3|TRBV6-5|.|.
CASSRLTSTDTQYF
TGTGCCAGCAGCCGACTTACTAGCACAGATACGCAGTATTTT
>TRBJ2-3|TRBV20-1|few|.
CSAVGVTRTDTQYF
TGCAGTGCTGTAGGGGTTACTCGCACAGATACGCAGTATTTT
>TRBJ2-1|TRBV4-3|.|TRBD2
CASSPQRENNEQFF
TGCGCCAGCAGCCCGCAGCGGGAAAACAATGAGCAGTTCTTC
>TRBJ2-5|TRBV5-5|.|.
CASSLPVGAETQYF
TGTGCCAGCAGCTTGCCAGTGGGCGCAGAGACCCAGTACTTC
>TRBJ2-1|TRBV5-8|.|.
CASSLFKGGTHNEQFF
TGTGCCAGCAGCCTATTCAAGGGGGGAACCCACAATGAGCAGTTCTTC
>TRBJ1-1|TRBV20-1|.|.
CSAKTQYTEAFF
TGCAGTGCTAAAACACAGTACACTGAAGCTTTCTTT
>TRBJ1-2|TRBV18|.|TRBD1
CASSPPQGEGYTF
TGTGCCAGCTCACCTCCGCAGGGGGAGGGCTACACCTTC
>TRBJ2-1|TRBV7-2|few|.
CASSLPFSTYNEQFF
TGTGCCAGCAGCTTACCCTTTTCTACTTACAATGAGCAGTTCTTC
>TRBJ2-2|TRBV7-2|few|.
CASSLSPRGTGELFF
TGTGCCAGCAGCTTGAGCCCCAGGGGTACCGGGGAGCTGTTTTTT
>TRBJ1-1|TRBV29-1|few|TRBD1
CSGLTGEAFF
TGCAGCGGCCTGACAGGGGAAGCTTTCTTT
>TRBJ2-1|TRBV2|few|TRBD2
CASSRERGTYNEQFF
TGTGCCAGCAGTCGTGAGCGGGGGACGTACAATGAGCAGTTCTTC
>TRBJ1-1|TRBV7-3|few|.
CASSPSGEGAEAFF
TGTGCCAGCAGCCCCTCGGGGGAGGGGGCTGAAGCTTTCTTT
>TRBJ2-3|TRBV7-2|.|TRBD2
CASSFASGELSSF
TGTGCCAGCAGCTTTGCTAGCGGGGAGTTATCTTCCTTT
>TRBJ1-3|TRBV9|few|.
CASSARPGSGNTIYF
TGTGCCAGCAGCGCCCGTCCGGGCTCTGGAAACACCATATATTTT
>TRBJ1-2|TRBV20-1|.|.
CSGVRNGYGYTF
TGCAGTGGGGTCAGGAACGGCTATGGCTACACCTTC
>TRBJ2-2|TRBV9|.|.
CASSVNGAASGELFF
TGTGCCAGCAGCGTAAACGGGGCCGCCTCCGGGGAGCTGTTTTTT
>TRBJ1-6|TRBV20-1|few|.
CSAETGGNSPLHF
TGCAGTGCCGAAACGGGGGGGAATTCACCCCTCCACTTT
>TRBJ1-6|TRBV5-5|few|.
CASSLASPNSPLHF
TGTGCCAGCAGCTTGGCCAGCCCGAATTCACCCCTCCACTTT
>TRBJ1-1|TRBV5-1|.|TRBD1
CASSLVRDRGSNTEAFF
TGCGCCAGCAGCTTGGTTCGGGACAGGGGGTCGAACACTGAAGCTTTCTTT
>TRBJ2-5|TRBV29-1|.|.
CSVVRQQQETQYF
TGCAGCGTTGTTAGGCAGCAACAAGAGACCCAGTACTTC
>TRBJ2-4|TRBV9|many|.
CASSAGVLAKNIQYF
TGTGCCAGCAGCGCAGGGGTTTTAGCCAAAAACATTCAGTACTTC
>TRBJ1-4|TRBV28|.|.
CASSLPGSDEKLFF
TGTGCCAGCAGTTTACCTGGGTCTGATGAAAAACTGTTTTTT
>TRBJ2-5|TRBV11-1|.|.
CASSGREETQYF
TGTGCCAGCAGCGGCAGGGAAGAGACCCAGTACTTC
>TRBJ2-1|TRBV15|.|.
CATVKGTDYNEQFF
TGTGCCACCGTGAAAGGTACCGACTACAATGAGCAGTTCTTC
>TRBJ2-1|TRBV7-3|.|.
CASSSSYYNEQFF
TGTGCCAGCAGCAGTAGCTATTACAATGAGCAGTTCTTC
>TRBJ2-5|TRBV6-2/TRBV6-3|few|TRBD1
CASSSRDREGETQYF
TGTGCCAGCAGCTCCCGGGACAGGGAAGGAGAGACCCAGTACTTC
>TRBJ1-1|TRBV10-3|few|.
CAIGQMNTEAFF
TGTGCCATTGGACAGATGAACACTGAAGCTTTCTTT
>TRBJ2-2|TRBV4-1|.|.
CASSQVKVDVTGELFF
TGCGCCAGCAGCCAGGTGAAGGTGGACGTCACCGGGGAGCTGTTTTTT
>TRBJ2-1|TRBV12-3/TRBV12-4|.|.
CASSFPGIQMSGEQFF
TGTGCCAGCAGTTTCCCGGGCATTCAAATGAGTGGCGAGCAGTTCTTC
>TRBJ2-7|TRBV3-1|many|TRBD2
CASSQDFGGATYEQYF
TGTGCCAGCAGCCAAGATTTCGGGGGGGCAACCTACGAGCAGTACTTC
>TRBJ2-3|TRBV20-1|.|.
CSARSPTDTQYF
TGCAGTGCTCGCAGTCCCACAGATACGCAGTATTTT